A selection of T cell receptor beta chains follows, all from one sample in a study of blood T cell repertoires in COVID-19. Using immunoSEQ multiplex PCR, the repertoire was profiled, and TCRdb retains in-frame clones only, with some absent. The sample has roughly 230,000 clones; roughly 85% are singletons. The sequenced sample consisted of peripheral blood. The receptor set was obtained from a man aged 45-60 years with COVID-19, enrolled during active disease. The CDR3 runs from the conserved cysteine through the conserved F or W. Fields, in order: D gene, clone size, J gene, V gene, CDR3 DNA, CDR3 protein. The D gene is left open where the match is weak. Rows may omit the clone size; those that give it use once, few, many or a size class.

D gene: NA
clone size: NA
J gene: TRBJ2-3
V gene: TRBV6-4
CDR3 DNA: TGTGCCAGCAGTGTTTCTCCAGGGGCGACAGATACGCAGTATTTT
CDR3 protein: CASSVSPGATDTQYF

D gene: NA
clone size: NA
J gene: TRBJ1-2
V gene: TRBV14
CDR3 DNA: TGTGCCAGCAGCCCAGGGGCCTCCTATGGCTACACCTTC
CDR3 protein: CASSPGASYGYTF

D gene: TRBD2
clone size: NA
J gene: TRBJ2-1
V gene: TRBV28
CDR3 DNA: TGTGCCAGCAGTTCTGACCCGTTAGCGGGGCAGAGGGGTGAGCAGTTCTTC
CDR3 protein: CASSSDPLAGQRGEQFF

D gene: TRBD1
clone size: NA
J gene: TRBJ1-3
V gene: TRBV9
CDR3 DNA: TGTGCCAGCAGCCCTACAGGGGGAGTTGGAAACACCATATATTTT
CDR3 protein: CASSPTGGVGNTIYF

D gene: TRBD1
clone size: NA
J gene: TRBJ1-5
V gene: TRBV23-1
CDR3 DNA: TGCGCCAGCAGTCCGTATGGACAGGCTAATCAGCCCCAGCATTTT
CDR3 protein: CASSPYGQANQPQHF

D gene: NA
clone size: NA
J gene: TRBJ1-3
V gene: TRBV28
CDR3 DNA: TGTGCCAGCGGGAGGGGTTCTGGAAACACCATATATTTT
CDR3 protein: CASGRGSGNTIYF

D gene: TRBD1
clone size: NA
J gene: TRBJ1-2
V gene: TRBV28
CDR3 DNA: TGTGCCAGCAGCAAGGGACAGGGTTATGGCTACACCTTC
CDR3 protein: CASSKGQGYGYTF

D gene: NA
clone size: NA
J gene: TRBJ2-5
V gene: TRBV5-1
CDR3 DNA: TGCGCCAGCAGCTTGGGCCTGAGGGAGACCCAGTACTTC
CDR3 protein: CASSLGLRETQYF

D gene: NA
clone size: NA
J gene: TRBJ2-2
V gene: TRBV6-2/TRBV6-3
CDR3 DNA: TGTGCCAGCAGTTACGGACAGAGGAACACCGGGGAGCTGTTTTTT
CDR3 protein: CASSYGQRNTGELFF

D gene: NA
clone size: once
J gene: TRBJ2-2
V gene: TRBV6-2/TRBV6-3
CDR3 DNA: TGTGCCAGCAGTTATCGGGGGGCTAGCGGGGAGCTGTTTTTT
CDR3 protein: CASSYRGASGELFF

D gene: TRBD1
clone size: NA
J gene: TRBJ1-2
V gene: TRBV4-2
CDR3 DNA: TGTGCCAGCAGCCAGGACGGACAGGGTAACTATGGCTACACCTTC
CDR3 protein: CASSQDGQGNYGYTF

D gene: TRBD1
clone size: NA
J gene: TRBJ2-7
V gene: TRBV7-9
CDR3 DNA: TGTGCCAGCAGCGCCCCGGGACAGGGGGCCTCCTACGAGCAGTACTTC
CDR3 protein: CASSAPGQGASYEQYF

D gene: NA
clone size: NA
J gene: TRBJ2-7
V gene: TRBV7-9
CDR3 DNA: TGTGCCAGCAGCTTAAGAGGGCGTGACTTCGACGAGCAGTACTTC
CDR3 protein: CASSLRGRDFDEQYF

D gene: TRBD2
clone size: NA
J gene: TRBJ2-7
V gene: TRBV7-2
CDR3 DNA: TGTGCCAGCAGCTTAGAGGGGAGGGGCGAGCAGTACTTC
CDR3 protein: CASSLEGRGEQYF

D gene: NA
clone size: NA
J gene: TRBJ1-5
V gene: TRBV30
CDR3 DNA: TGTGCCTGGAGTGTAACCGGGGGTCAGCCCCAGCATTTT
CDR3 protein: CAWSVTGGQPQHF

D gene: TRBD1
clone size: NA
J gene: TRBJ1-2
V gene: TRBV11-1
CDR3 DNA: TGTGCCAGCAGCCTGCGGACAGGTGGTGGCTACACCTTC
CDR3 protein: CASSLRTGGGYTF

D gene: NA
clone size: NA
J gene: TRBJ2-7
V gene: TRBV12-3/TRBV12-4
CDR3 DNA: TGTGCCAGCAGAGCCAGGGATACCTACGAGCAGTACTTC
CDR3 protein: CASRARDTYEQYF

D gene: TRBD1
clone size: NA
J gene: TRBJ1-5
V gene: TRBV7-8
CDR3 DNA: TGTGCCAGCAGCTTCGGAGGGGGCGGGAATCAGCCCCAGCATTTT
CDR3 protein: CASSFGGGGNQPQHF

D gene: NA
clone size: NA
J gene: TRBJ1-2
V gene: TRBV10-3
CDR3 DNA: TGTGCCATCAGTGAGTTAGAGCGGTATGGCTACACCTTC
CDR3 protein: CAISELERYGYTF

D gene: NA
clone size: NA
J gene: TRBJ2-3
V gene: TRBV18
CDR3 DNA: TGTGCCAGCTCACCGAACCTAGTACGGTCCTTTACCACAGATACGCAGTATTTT
CDR3 protein: CASSPNLVRSFTTDTQYF

D gene: NA
clone size: NA
J gene: TRBJ2-5
V gene: TRBV7-3
CDR3 DNA: TGTGCCAGCAGCTTACGTCACCAAGAGACCCAGTACTTC
CDR3 protein: CASSLRHQETQYF

D gene: TRBD2
clone size: NA
J gene: TRBJ2-7
V gene: TRBV27
CDR3 DNA: TGTGCCAGCAGTACCCGGGGGGGGAGATACGAGCAGTACTTC
CDR3 protein: CASSTRGGRYEQYF

D gene: TRBD2
clone size: NA
J gene: TRBJ2-1
V gene: TRBV7-8
CDR3 DNA: TGTGCCAGCAGCTCCCGACTAGCGGGGGATTACAATGAGCAGTTCTTC
CDR3 protein: CASSSRLAGDYNEQFF

D gene: NA
clone size: NA
J gene: TRBJ1-4
V gene: TRBV19
CDR3 DNA: TGTGCCAGTAGTATCGGGGGGGCTGCTAATGAAAAACTGTTTTTT
CDR3 protein: CASSIGGAANEKLFF

D gene: NA
clone size: NA
J gene: TRBJ1-1
V gene: TRBV5-4
CDR3 DNA: TGTGCCAGCCTGGTCATCGGCGGGACTGAAGCTTTCTTT
CDR3 protein: CASLVIGGTEAFF

D gene: NA
clone size: NA
J gene: TRBJ1-1
V gene: TRBV11-2
CDR3 DNA: TGTGCCAGCAGCGGCCGGAGTACAGGGCAGTGGAGCACTGAAGCTTTCTTT
CDR3 protein: CASSGRSTGQWSTEAFF

D gene: TRBD1
clone size: NA
J gene: TRBJ2-5
V gene: TRBV4-1
CDR3 DNA: TGCGCCAGCAGCCAAGATGAGGGGGCGAGAGAGACCCAGTACTTC
CDR3 protein: CASSQDEGARETQYF

D gene: TRBD2
clone size: NA
J gene: TRBJ2-5
V gene: TRBV9
CDR3 DNA: TGTGCCAGCAGCGTAGGAACGGGGGGGTACGTGGAGACCCAGTACTTC
CDR3 protein: CASSVGTGGYVETQYF

D gene: NA
clone size: once
J gene: TRBJ1-4
V gene: TRBV6-1
CDR3 DNA: TGTGCCAGCAGTCTGGCCCATGAAAAACTGTTTTTT
CDR3 protein: CASSLAHEKLFF

D gene: NA
clone size: NA
J gene: TRBJ2-2
V gene: TRBV7-9
CDR3 DNA: TGTGCCAGCACCCCTCCGCGGGGTCAAAACACCGGGGAGCTGTTTTTT
CDR3 protein: CASTPPRGQNTGELFF

D gene: NA
clone size: NA
J gene: TRBJ1-2
V gene: TRBV7-9
CDR3 DNA: TGTGCCAGCGACAAGGGGATCGCCTATGGCTACACCTTC
CDR3 protein: CASDKGIAYGYTF

D gene: NA
clone size: NA
J gene: TRBJ1-1
V gene: TRBV29-1
CDR3 DNA: TGCAGCGTTGAAGATCTGGACCCAACGCGGGGGGCTTTCTTT
CDR3 protein: CSVEDLDPTRGAFF

D gene: TRBD1
clone size: once
J gene: TRBJ1-5
V gene: TRBV23-1
CDR3 DNA: TGCGCCAGCAGCCCGGGACAGATTGTAAAAAAGGGCAATCAGCCCCAGCATTTT
CDR3 protein: CASSPGQIVKKGNQPQHF

D gene: NA
clone size: NA
J gene: TRBJ2-3
V gene: TRBV5-1
CDR3 DNA: TGCGCCAGCAGCTTGAATGGCGGGGGCCGAGGAGATACGCAGTATTTT
CDR3 protein: CASSLNGGGRGDTQYF

D gene: TRBD2
clone size: NA
J gene: TRBJ2-3
V gene: TRBV4-1
CDR3 DNA: TGCGCCAGCAGCTACGCGGGGGGGACGGCAGATACGCAGTATTTT
CDR3 protein: CASSYAGGTADTQYF

D gene: TRBD2
clone size: NA
J gene: TRBJ2-3
V gene: TRBV4-1
CDR3 DNA: TGCGCCAGCAGCCAAGTTGGGCGGACTAGCGGTTTAGATACGCAGTATTTT
CDR3 protein: CASSQVGRTSGLDTQYF

D gene: TRBD2
clone size: once
J gene: TRBJ2-1
V gene: TRBV24-1
CDR3 DNA: TGTGCCACCAGTGACCGACTAGGGACTAGCGGGGGGGCCTATGAGCAGTTCTTC
CDR3 protein: CATSDRLGTSGGAYEQFF

D gene: TRBD2
clone size: NA
J gene: TRBJ2-5
V gene: TRBV5-4
CDR3 DNA: TGTGCCAGCAGCTTGGGACTAGCGGGCCGCCAAGAGACCCAGTACTTC
CDR3 protein: CASSLGLAGRQETQYF

D gene: NA
clone size: NA
J gene: TRBJ1-2
V gene: TRBV18
CDR3 DNA: TGTGCCAGCTCACCACAACAGGGAGCTAACTATGGCTACACCTTC
CDR3 protein: CASSPQQGANYGYTF

D gene: NA
clone size: NA
J gene: TRBJ2-2
V gene: TRBV3-1/TRBV3-2
CDR3 DNA: TGTGCCAGCAGCCGAACAGACACGAACACCGGGGAGCTGTTTTTT
CDR3 protein: CASSRTDTNTGELFF

D gene: TRBD1
clone size: many
J gene: TRBJ1-1
V gene: TRBV27
CDR3 DNA: TGTGCCAGCAGTTTAACGGCAAGAGGGACAGGGAAAATGAACACTGAAGCTTTCTTT
CDR3 protein: CASSLTARGTGKMNTEAFF

D gene: TRBD1
clone size: NA
J gene: TRBJ2-7
V gene: TRBV28
CDR3 DNA: TGTGCCAGCAGAACGGGAACAGGGGAATTCTACGAGCAGTACTTC
CDR3 protein: CASRTGTGEFYEQYF

D gene: NA
clone size: NA
J gene: TRBJ2-5
V gene: TRBV11-2
CDR3 DNA: TGTGCCAGCAGCTTAGAGAGAGGGCCAGAGACCCAGTACTTC
CDR3 protein: CASSLERGPETQYF

D gene: NA
clone size: NA
J gene: TRBJ1-5
V gene: TRBV7-9
CDR3 DNA: TGTGCCAGCAGCGAGGGCAATCAGCCCCAGCATTTT
CDR3 protein: CASSEGNQPQHF

D gene: NA
clone size: few
J gene: TRBJ2-2
V gene: TRBV10-3
CDR3 DNA: TGTGCCATCAGTGGGAGCGGGGAGCTGTTTTTT
CDR3 protein: CAISGSGELFF

D gene: TRBD1
clone size: NA
J gene: TRBJ1-2
V gene: TRBV3-1/TRBV3-2
CDR3 DNA: TGTGCCAGCAGCCGAACTGACAGGGCTGGCTACACCTTC
CDR3 protein: CASSRTDRAGYTF

D gene: TRBD1
clone size: NA
J gene: TRBJ1-5
V gene: TRBV19
CDR3 DNA: TGTGCCAGTAGTTGGGACAGGGCCTCGACTCAGCCCCAGCATTTT
CDR3 protein: CASSWDRASTQPQHF

D gene: TRBD2
clone size: NA
J gene: TRBJ2-7
V gene: TRBV28
CDR3 DNA: TGTGCCAGCAGTTGGCGGGGGGGCCGCTACGAGCAGTACTTC
CDR3 protein: CASSWRGGRYEQYF

D gene: NA
clone size: NA
J gene: TRBJ2-1
V gene: TRBV24-1
CDR3 DNA: TGTGCCACCAAGGGGGGGGATGAGCAGTTCTTC
CDR3 protein: CATKGGDEQFF

D gene: TRBD1
clone size: NA
J gene: TRBJ1-1
V gene: TRBV10-3
CDR3 DNA: TGTGCCATCAGACTGACAGGGGAAGGGACTGAAGCTTTCTTT
CDR3 protein: CAIRLTGEGTEAFF

D gene: NA
clone size: NA
J gene: TRBJ1-6
V gene: TRBV18
CDR3 DNA: TGTGCCAGCTCAGCGCAGGGGAATAATTCACCCCTCCACTTT
CDR3 protein: CASSAQGNNSPLHF

D gene: NA
clone size: NA
J gene: TRBJ1-5
V gene: TRBV28
CDR3 DNA: TGTGCCAGCAGTTTAAATCTCCTTAGCAATCAGCCCCAGCATTTT
CDR3 protein: CASSLNLLSNQPQHF

D gene: TRBD1
clone size: NA
J gene: TRBJ1-1
V gene: TRBV10-3
CDR3 DNA: TGTGCCATCAGAGCCGGGACAGGGAAATACACTGAAGCTTTCTTT
CDR3 protein: CAIRAGTGKYTEAFF

D gene: TRBD1
clone size: NA
J gene: TRBJ2-7
V gene: TRBV6-5
CDR3 DNA: TGTGCCAGCATCCGGGACAGGGGGGGAAGCTACGAGCAGTACTTC
CDR3 protein: CASIRDRGGSYEQYF

D gene: NA
clone size: NA
J gene: TRBJ2-2
V gene: TRBV27
CDR3 DNA: TGTGCCAGCAGATCCGACAGTAACTTGAACACCGGGGAGCTGTTTTTT
CDR3 protein: CASRSDSNLNTGELFF

D gene: TRBD1
clone size: NA
J gene: TRBJ2-2
V gene: TRBV6-4
CDR3 DNA: TGTGCCAGCAGTACAACAGGGGAAACCGGGGAGCTGTTTTTT
CDR3 protein: CASSTTGETGELFF

D gene: TRBD2
clone size: NA
J gene: TRBJ2-1
V gene: TRBV7-3
CDR3 DNA: TGTGCCAGCAGCTTCACCGGGACTAGGACCTACAATGAGCAGTTCTTC
CDR3 protein: CASSFTGTRTYNEQFF

D gene: NA
clone size: NA
J gene: TRBJ1-6
V gene: TRBV15
CDR3 DNA: TGTGCCACCAGCTGGGGCCTAAATTCACCCCTCCACTTT
CDR3 protein: CATSWGLNSPLHF

D gene: NA
clone size: few
J gene: TRBJ1-2
V gene: TRBV9
CDR3 DNA: TGTGCCAGCAGCTTGAGAGGAGGGTCAGGGAACTATGGCTACACCTTC
CDR3 protein: CASSLRGGSGNYGYTF

D gene: NA
clone size: NA
J gene: TRBJ2-5
V gene: TRBV6-5
CDR3 DNA: TGTGCCAGCCGGTTATTAGAGACCCAGTACTTC
CDR3 protein: CASRLLETQYF